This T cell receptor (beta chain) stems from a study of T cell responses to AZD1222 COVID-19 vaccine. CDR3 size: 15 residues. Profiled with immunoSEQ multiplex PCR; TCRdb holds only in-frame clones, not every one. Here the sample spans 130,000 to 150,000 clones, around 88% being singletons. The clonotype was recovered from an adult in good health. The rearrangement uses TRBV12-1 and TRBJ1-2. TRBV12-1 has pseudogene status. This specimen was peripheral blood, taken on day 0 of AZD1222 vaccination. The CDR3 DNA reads TGTGCCAGCAGCCCTGAGGCAGCTGGGCACTATGGCTACACCTTC. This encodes CASSPEAAGHYGYTF.